The 19 T cell receptor beta chains below all came from one sample that was sequenced in a study of T cell responses to AZD1222 COVID-19 vaccine. TCRdb keeps only in-frame clones here, not all; method: immunoSEQ multiplex PCR. The repertoire holds approximately 79,000 clones, approximately 88% seen once, with under 20% in the top ten. Sequencing used peripheral blood, obtained on day 0 of AZD1222 vaccination. Every receptor here comes from an adult in good health.

Concerning this clone: Within the sample, other DNA sequences also encode this same CDR3. The chain joins TRBV28 to TRBJ1-5; D might be TRBD1 (5 bases). V shed 5 bases and J shed 4 bases, with 9 bases lying between them. CDR3 length: 13 residues. Germline CDR1 is MDHEN and CDR2 is SYDVKM. CDR3 nucleotide sequence: TGTGCCAGCAGTAGCGACAGTAATCAGCCCCAGCATTTT. Translating gives CASSSDSNQPQHF.

V and J are TRBV2 and TRBJ2-1; the D gene is possibly TRBD2 (6 bases). The CDR3 spans 16 residues. V was pared by 4 bases and J by 2 bases, with 15 bases between. CDR1 and CDR2 (germline): SNHLY, FYNNEI. The CDR3 DNA reads TGTGCCAGCAGTGGGATGCGGGGATTCACCTACAATGAGCAGTTCTTC. Encoded protein: CASSGMRGFTYNEQFF.

The rearrangement joins TRBV19 to TRBJ1-2; 7 bases fit TRBD1. V shed 6 bases, J shed 2 bases, and the junction held 3 bases outside the gene matches. Germline CDR1 is LNHDA and CDR2 is SQIVND (reference sequence). This CDR3 comprises 13 residues. As DNA, the CDR3 is TGTGCCAGTAGGACCAGGGGGAACTATGGCTACACCTTC. This codes for CASRTRGNYGYTF.

The J gene is TRBJ1-4, the V gene TRBV28, with 7 bases identical to TRBD1. With V trimmed by 9 bases and J by 4 bases, 5 bases remained unmatched. Germline V gives CDR1 MDHEN, CDR2 SYDVKM. This CDR3 has 13 residues. CDR3 bases: TGTGCCAGTGGCACAGGGGTTAATGAAAAACTGTTTTTT. Its translation: CASGTGVNEKLFF.

V gene TRBV30 combines with J gene TRBJ2-1, with TRBD2 matching 14 bases. This CDR3 spans 14 amino acids. After removal of 4 bases from V and 16 bases from J, the junction contained 12 bases not matched to a gene. Germline loops: CDR1 GTSNPN, CDR2 SVGIG (reference sequence). The CDR3 nucleotides are TGTGCCTGGACGGGGGGGACTAGCGGGAGTAGACGATTCTTC. Translated: CAWTGGTSGSRRFF.

This chain connects TRBV5-1 to TRBJ1-1; D gene unclear. The CDR3 covers 16 residues. Per the germline V gene, CDR1 is SGHRS and CDR2 is YFSETQ. Trimming took 1 base from V and 0 from J, leaving 13 bases between them. CDR3 nucleotide sequence: TGCGCCAGCAGCTTGTTGGGAAAGGTGATGAACACTGAAGCTTTCTTT. It encodes CASSLLGKVMNTEAFF.

V gene TRBV6-5 combines with J gene TRBJ2-2, with unresolved D. The CDR3 has 14 amino acids. In germline, CDR1 is MNHEY, CDR2 SVGAGI. Trimming cost V 7 bases and J 5 bases, with 14 bases left between them. CDR3 nucleotides: TGTGCCAGCACAAGGCTAGGCGGAACCGGGGAGCTGTTTTTT. This translates into CASTRLGGTGELFF.

The rearrangement joins TRBV28 to TRBJ1-2, with D hard to call. The CDR3 is made up of 12 amino acids. The ends were cut back, 2 bases at V and 1 base at J, with 2 bases in the middle. CDR1 MDHEN and CDR2 SYDVKM come from the germline V gene. CDR3 in amino acids: CASSLNNYGYTF. The CDR3 nucleotides read TGTGCCAGCAGTTTAAATAACTATGGCTACACCTTC.

CDR3 bases: TGTGCCAGCAGCTCTGGCTTCTCTGGGGCCAACGTCCTGACTTTC. Its protein product is CASSSGFSGANVLTF. This chain connects TRBV5-5 to TRBJ2-6; D is unclear. This CDR3 is 15 amino acids long. The ends were cut back, 3 bases at V and 0 bases at J, with 7 bases in the middle. In germline, CDR1 is SGHKS, CDR2 YYEKEE (reference sequence).

J is TRBJ1-1 and V is TRBV3-1 (or the pseudogene TRBV3-2); tentatively, D is TRBD1 (5 bases). Germline assignment: CDR1 LGHDT and CDR2 YNNKEL (reference sequence). The CDR3 consists of 14 residues. Between the trimmed V and J ends, which lost 0 bases and 6 bases, there was a span of 11 bases. CDR3 residues: CASSQDVRGAEAFF. CDR3 nucleotide sequence: TGTGCCAGCAGCCAAGATGTAAGGGGCGCTGAAGCTTTCTTT.

This chain links TRBV11-2 with TRBJ2-1; D tentatively reads TRBD1 or TRBD2 (5 bases each). Per the germline V gene, CDR1 is SGHAT and CDR2 is FQNNGV. CDR3 length: 17 residues. Trimming stripped 2 bases from V and 7 bases from J, with 21 bases between. This chain's CDR3 is CASSLRGYSEGRNEQFF. As DNA, the CDR3 is TGTGCCAGCAGCTTAAGGGGTTATAGCGAGGGCCGAAATGAGCAGTTCTTC.

The chain joins TRBV5-5 to TRBJ1-3, with unresolved D. The V gene's germline CDR1 is SGHKS and CDR2 YYEKEE (reference sequence). The V and J ends lost 3 bases and 0 bases respectively, with 7 bases between them. The CDR3 is 14 amino acids. CDR3 nucleotides: TGTGCCAGCAGCTCCGATAGCTCTGGAAACACCATATATTTT. Its protein is CASSSDSSGNTIYF.

This clone was recorded only once. The genes are TRBV7-9 and TRBJ2-7; D uncertain. The CDR3 is made up of 13 amino acids. Germline V lookup: CDR1 SEHNR, CDR2 FQNEAQ (reference sequence). V lost 5 bases to trimming and J lost 3 bases, with 11 bases between them. CDR3 nucleotides: TGTGCCAGCAGCGATACGAAGGTCTACGAGCAGTACTTC. Amino acid sequence: CASSDTKVYEQYF.

The chain has TRBV5-1 and TRBJ1-1, with D uncertain. Germline CDR1 reads SGHRS; CDR2 reads YFSETQ. The CDR3 runs to 13 residues. The V gene lost 4 bases and the J gene lost 4 bases, with 11 bases spanning the gap. Here the CDR3 reads CASSPSAGTEAFF. Written as DNA, the CDR3 is TGCGCCAGCAGCCCGTCTGCCGGCACTGAAGCTTTCTTT.

V usage is TRBV19 and J usage is TRBJ2-1; tentative D call: TRBD2 (5 bases). The CDR3 runs 16 residues. Trimming removed 6 bases from V and 0 bases from J, with 15 bases in between. Germline loops: CDR1 LNHDA, CDR2 SQIVND (reference sequence). In DNA form, the CDR3 reads TGTGCCAGTAGATTAGAGGGTACGAGCTCCTACAATGAGCAGTTCTTC. The encoded protein is CASRLEGTSSYNEQFF.

J is TRBJ1-1 and V is TRBV6-2 or TRBV6-3, with 9 nucleotides matching TRBD1. The V and J ends lost 3 bases and 5 bases, in that order; junction bases with no gene match: 7. This CDR3 spans 15 amino acids. CDR1 and CDR2 from the germline V gene are MNHEY and SVGEGT. The CDR3 DNA reads TGTGCCAGCAGTTATCGACAGGGGGTGGAAACTGAAGCTTTCTTT. Translation: CASSYRQGVETEAFF.

The genes are TRBV9 and TRBJ2-2; 7 bases align to TRBD2. The germline gives CDR1 SGDLS, CDR2 YYNGEE. With V trimmed by 0 bases and J by 7 bases, 6 bases remained unmatched. This CDR3 region has 15 residues. The CDR3 is CASSVDPSGIGELFF. CDR3 nucleotide sequence: TGTGCCAGCAGCGTAGACCCCAGCGGGATCGGGGAGCTGTTTTTT.

J is TRBJ1-2 and V is TRBV20-1; 9 bases agree with TRBD1. This CDR3 has 14 residues. Germline loops: CDR1 DFQATT, CDR2 SNEGSKA (reference sequence). The V gene end was trimmed by 3 bases and the J gene end by 5 bases; junction bases not matched to a gene: 7. In DNA form, the CDR3 reads TGCAGTGCTAGTACGGGGACAGGGTTATATGGCTACACCTTC. This translates into CSASTGTGLYGYTF.

This clone was seen only once. V usage is TRBV4-1 and J usage is TRBJ2-1; D gene uncertain. The CDR3 totals 13 residues. Looked up from germline, CDR1 is MGHRA and CDR2 is YSYEKL. The germline V and J ends were trimmed by 0 bases and 3 bases, with 3 bases remaining between them. This CDR3 reads CASSQDSYNEQFF. CDR3 coding DNA: TGCGCCAGCAGCCAAGATAGCTACAATGAGCAGTTCTTC.